The clone carrying this TCR beta chain occurred many times. The antigen remains unidentified. The data are from a study of T cells in Graves' hyperthyroidism and ophthalmopathy. Background on the study: Peripheral blood draws took place at initial diagnosis, ahead of any treatment.

General study findings and limits: Appearing also in blood were most of the thyroid clonotypes expanded above 0.001.

CDR1 and CDR2 from the germline V gene are SGHVS and FQNEAQ. This CDR3 has 15 residues. Trimming shortened V by 1 base and J by 2 bases, and 11 bases separated the two germline ends. Hyperthyroidism, newly diagnosed and lasting under 2 months, affected patients aged 18 to 65. Diagnosing involved the use of clinical symptoms, serum thyroxine and TRAb, thyroid ultrasound and orbital computed tomography. Researchers took RNA transcripts and amplified the TCR beta CDR3 regions from them. A first-round RT-PCR of the TCR CDR3 used the HTBI primer set. Via MiXCR, TCRdb re-called the multiplex PCR reads, giving one row per CDR3 protein. The sample has some 400,000 distinct CDR3 sequences, around an eighth seen once.

The sequenced sample was blood. This clonotype was obtained from a young man with Graves' hyperthyroidism that later progressed to Graves' ophthalmopathy. V usage is TRBV7-8 and J usage is TRBJ1-2; possible D gene TRBD1, 5 bases. The CDR3 DNA sequence: TGTGCCAGCAGCTTAGGTAGAGGGGAGAACTATGGCTACACCTTC. It yields the protein CASSLGRGENYGYTF.